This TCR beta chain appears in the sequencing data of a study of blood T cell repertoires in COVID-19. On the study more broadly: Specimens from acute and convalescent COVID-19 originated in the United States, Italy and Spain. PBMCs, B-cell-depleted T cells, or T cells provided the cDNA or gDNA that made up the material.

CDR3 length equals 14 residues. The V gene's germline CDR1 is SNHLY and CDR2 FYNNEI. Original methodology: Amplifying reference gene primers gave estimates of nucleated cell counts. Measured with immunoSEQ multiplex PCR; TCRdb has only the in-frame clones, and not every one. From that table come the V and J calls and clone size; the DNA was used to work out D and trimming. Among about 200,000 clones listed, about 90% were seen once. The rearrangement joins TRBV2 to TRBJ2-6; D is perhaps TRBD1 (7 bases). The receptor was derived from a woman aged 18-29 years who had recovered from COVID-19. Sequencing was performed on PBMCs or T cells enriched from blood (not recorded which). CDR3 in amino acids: CAGRGETGANVLTF. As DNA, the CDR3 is TGTGCGGGCAGGGGGGAAACTGGGGCCAACGTCCTGACTTTC.